These T cell receptor beta chains were read from a single sample in a study of cytomegalovirus exposure and HLA in healthy donors. TCRdb keeps only in-frame clones here, not all; method: immunoSEQ multiplex PCR. This sample has 85,000 to 100,000 clones, with more than 75% found just once. Input material: PBMCs. These receptors came from a human donor in good health. CDR3s include the opening cysteine and the closing phenylalanine or tryptophan. A D gene is named only where the DNA matches it firmly. A clone size is listed for some rows: how often the clone was seen (once, few, many), or a class if it is expanded.

>NA|TRBD1|TRBJ1-3|TRBV7-2
TGTGCCAGCAGCAGAGACAGGGGCGCAGGAAACACCATATATTTT
CASSRDRGAGNTIYF
>NA|NA|TRBJ1-2|TRBV5-1
TGCGCCAGCAGCTTGGAGGGGCAGGGGTATGGCTACACCTTC
CASSLEGQGYGYTF
>NA|TRBD1|TRBJ2-7|TRBV5-1
TGCGCCAGCAGCTACGGGACAGGCGAGCAGTACTTC
CASSYGTGEQYF
>NA|NA|TRBJ1-1|TRBV10-3
TGTGCCGTCAGTGAGCGAGGAGGAGGAGGAGTGAACACTGAAGCTTTCTTT
CAVSERGGGGVNTEAFF
>NA|NA|TRBJ2-7|TRBV5-1
TGCGCCAGCAGCTTGGTAAGCTACGACGAGCAGTACTTC
CASSLVSYDEQYF
>NA|TRBD1|TRBJ2-7|TRBV7-9
TGTGCCAGCAGCTTAGGAGGGGGCAATATATACGAGCAGTACTTC
CASSLGGGNIYEQYF
>NA|NA|TRBJ1-1|TRBV6-1
TGTGCCAGCACGCAGACTTGGATGAACACTGAAGCTTTCTTT
CASTQTWMNTEAFF
>NA|NA|TRBJ1-2|TRBV7-9
TGTGCCAGCAGCTTAGCCGACCGGGTCCATGGCTACACCTTC
CASSLADRVHGYTF
>few|NA|TRBJ1-1|TRBV20-1
TGCAGTGCTAACAGGGATGCTTTCTTT
CSANRDAFF
>NA|TRBD2|TRBJ2-1|TRBV4-3
TGCGCCAGCAGCCAAGATGGACTAGCGTCTTGGAACAATGAGCAGTTCTTC
CASSQDGLASWNNEQFF
>NA|NA|TRBJ2-7|TRBV4-1
TGCGCCAGCAGCCAAGGCGAAGGGGCCCCTTCCTACGAGCAGTACTTC
CASSQGEGAPSYEQYF
>NA|NA|TRBJ1-2|TRBV9
TGTGCCAGCAGCGGATTCGGGGGGCGCAGCTATGGCTACACCTTC
CASSGFGGRSYGYTF
>NA|TRBD1|TRBJ2-2|TRBV19
TGTGCCAGTAGTGAAAGGACAGGGGCTAATTCGCCCGGGGAGCTGTTTTTT
CASSERTGANSPGELFF
>NA|NA|TRBJ1-3|TRBV15
TGTGCCACCAGCTTTACTGGAAACACCATATATTTT
CATSFTGNTIYF